This T cell receptor beta chain was identified in a study of T cell changes during pregnancy in multiple sclerosis (dated by TCRdb to the late 2010s). In the study overall: The study looked at changes in the T cell repertoire across pregnancy in women with multiple sclerosis.

As regards this clone: No cognate antigen has been identified for it. One junction end disagrees with the germline gene, perhaps due to a read error.

The library was made by the immunoSEQ multiplex PCR assay. The source is immuneACCESS, and TCRdb retained only in-frame sequences with V and J called. Part of the clones is not carried over; for the studies checked, unresolved V genes explain less than half of this, and the remainder is unexplained. The sample has tens of thousands of clones on record, about 92% of them singletons. More than 0.95% of the sample lies in the top ten. Reading the germline V gene gives CDR1 SGHRS and CDR2 YFSETQ. Taken from cysteine to phenylalanine, the CDR3 has 14 residues. Of all the DNA, just the CDR3 is kept, 42 bases in frame from base 1.

The source material was peripheral blood, sampled after pregnancy. The chain uses TRBV5-1 and TRBJ2-7, and perhaps TRBD1 as D gene, on 6 matching bases. This clonotype was sampled from a female donor with multiple sclerosis, enrolled in a pregnancy study. The CDR3 region reads CASSPSTGSYKQYF. The sequenced DNA is TGCGCCAGCAGCCCCTCGACAGGCTCCTACAAGCAGTACTTC.